One and the same sample provided the 3 T cell receptor beta chains below, sequenced in a study of T cells in localized non-small cell lung cancer. Sequencing was performed with immunoSEQ multiplex PCR; in TCRdb, only in-frame clones are kept and a portion is missing. The table includes some 71,000 clones, 80% to 90% detected once. The starting material was peripheral blood, obtained before any cancer treatment. All receptors come from a female donor of 60 years or more with stage I lung adenocarcinoma.

This chain joins TRBV4-1 and TRBJ2-7; D unclear. CDR3 length: 14 residues. Germline CDR1 and CDR2: MGHRA and YSYEKL. Trimming pared 1 base from V and 3 bases from J, leaving 10 bases between. The CDR3 loop is CASSQGVLGYEQYF. The CDR3 region has the DNA TGCGCCAGCAGCCAAGGAGTGTTGGGCTACGAGCAGTACTTC.

The chain joins TRBV5-5 to TRBJ2-7, with 7 bases that match TRBD1. Germline CDR1 SGHKS, CDR2 YYEKEE (reference sequence). This CDR3 region has 14 residues. Germline trimming cut 0 bases from V and 0 bases from J; bases unmatched to any gene: 0. The CDR3 DNA reads TGTGCCAGCAGCTTGGGACAGGGCTCCTACGAGCAGTACTTC. Translation gives CASSLGQGSYEQYF.

In DNA form, the CDR3 reads TGTGCCAGCAGCAAAAGACCAACCGCGTTCAGGCCTGGGGCCAACGTCCTGACTTTC. Translated: CASSKRPTAFRPGANVLTF. The chain is built from TRBV21-1 and TRBJ2-6; TRBD1, as called in the table, went unchecked against the DNA. TRBV21-1 constitutes a pseudogene. This CDR3 contains 19 residues.